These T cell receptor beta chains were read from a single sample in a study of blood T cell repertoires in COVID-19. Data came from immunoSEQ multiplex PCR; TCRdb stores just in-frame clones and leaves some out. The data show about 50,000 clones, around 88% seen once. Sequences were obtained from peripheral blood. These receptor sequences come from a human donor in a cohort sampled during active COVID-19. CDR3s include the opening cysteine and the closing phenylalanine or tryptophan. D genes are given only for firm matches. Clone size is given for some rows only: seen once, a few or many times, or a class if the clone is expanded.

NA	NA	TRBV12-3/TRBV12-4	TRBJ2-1	CASSFSGEQFF	TGTGCCAGCAGTTTTAGCGGTGAGCAGTTCTTC
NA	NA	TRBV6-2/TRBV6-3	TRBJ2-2	CASSYAGSNTGELFF	TGTGCCAGCAGTTATGCGGGTTCGAACACCGGGGAGCTGTTTTTT
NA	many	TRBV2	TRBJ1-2	CASSQISSNYGYTF	TGTGCCAGCAGTCAAATCAGTTCGAACTATGGCTACACCTTC
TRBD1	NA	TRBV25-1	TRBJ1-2	CASSEGTGRGSYTF	TGTGCCAGCAGTGAAGGGACAGGGAGGGGGAGCTACACCTTC
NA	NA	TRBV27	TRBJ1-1	CASSHTGDTEAFF	TGTGCCAGCAGTCACACAGGAGACACTGAAGCTTTCTTT
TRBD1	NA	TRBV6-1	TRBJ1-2	CASSERQGYNYGYTF	TGTGCCAGCAGTGAACGACAGGGGTACAACTATGGCTACACCTTC
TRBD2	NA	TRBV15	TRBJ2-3	CATSREPQGLAGSTDTQYF	TGTGCCACCAGCAGAGAACCACAGGGACTAGCGGGATCCACAGATACGCAGTATTTT
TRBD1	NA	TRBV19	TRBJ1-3	CASSIEPGQKSSGNTIYF	TGTGCCAGTAGTATAGAACCGGGACAGAAGAGCTCTGGAAACACCATATATTTT
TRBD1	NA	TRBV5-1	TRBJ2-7	CASSLGGTGFYEQYF	TGCGCCAGCAGCTTGGGGGGGACAGGGTTCTACGAGCAGTACTTC
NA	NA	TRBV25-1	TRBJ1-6	CASYSGYGSPLHF	TGTGCCAGCTACTCAGGATATGGTTCACCCCTCCACTTT